These T cell receptor beta chains were read from a single sample in a study of regulatory T cells in long-lasting Graves disease. Each CDR3 protein is one row after TCRdb ran MiXCR on the multiplex PCR reads. This table holds some 490,000 distinct CDR3 sequences, about 12% found once. These data were also filed under a second study, of T cells in Graves' hyperthyroidism and ophthalmopathy.

This specimen consisted of peripheral blood mononuclear cells (PBMCs), obtained at new diagnosis, from a patient treated with antithyroid drugs. The origin of the receptors is a woman aged 25 to 45 with Graves disease. CDR3s include the opening cysteine and the closing phenylalanine or tryptophan. A D gene is named only where the DNA matches it firmly. The size entry is marked missing in some rows and otherwise reads once, few, many or a size class.

>TRBJ1-2|TRBD1|TRBV2|few
TGTGCCAGCAGTTCACACACAGGGGGCCTGGAGGGCTACACCTTC
CASSSHTGGLEGYTF
>TRBJ2-3|TRBD2|TRBV12-5|many
TGTGCTAGTGGTTTGCGGGAGGACACGGATACGCAGTATTTT
CASGLREDTDTQYF
>TRBJ2-1|-|TRBV10-3|few
TGTGCCATCAGTGGGTTTGTTAGCGGAATGAGCTCCTACAATGAGCAGTTCTTC
CAISGFVSGMSSYNEQFF
>TRBJ2-5|-|TRBV29-1|many
TGCAGCTTTCTTTATTTGGGTTACCAAGAGACCCAGTACTTC
CSFLYLGYQETQYF
>TRBJ2-7|TRBD2|TRBV3-1|-
TGTGCCAGCAGCCAAGATAGACTAGCGGCCTACGAGCAGTACTTC
CASSQDRLAAYEQYF
>TRBJ2-7|-|TRBV6-2/TRBV6-3|many
TGTGCCAGCAGCACTCTTATTTACGAGCAGTACTTC
CASSTLIYEQYF
>TRBJ1-2|-|TRBV6-5|many
TGTGCCAGCAGTTACATGATCTATGGCTACACCTTC
CASSYMIYGYTF
>TRBJ1-2|-|TRBV12-3/TRBV12-4|-
TGTGCCAGCAGATCGGAAGGTGAGGCGCGAAATGGCTACACCTTC
CASRSEGEARNGYTF
>TRBJ2-1|-|TRBV9|many
TGTGCCAGCAGCCACAGGACTGCGAAGGAGGGATACAATGAGCAGTTCTTC
CASSHRTAKEGYNEQFF
>TRBJ2-2|TRBD2|TRBV7-9|many
TGTGCCAGCAGCTTAGAACTAGCGGGAGAGAACACCGGGGAGCTGTTTTTT
CASSLELAGENTGELFF